Listed here are 27 T cell receptor beta chains from one sample, sequenced in a study of T cell responses to AZD1222 COVID-19 vaccine. Using immunoSEQ multiplex PCR, the repertoire was profiled, and TCRdb retains in-frame clones only, with some absent. Of 140,000 to 150,000 clones in the sample, around 89% were seen once. Sequenced here: peripheral blood, sampled on day 0 of AZD1222 vaccination. The receptors come from an adult in good health.

The chain has TRBV6-5 and TRBJ1-6, with D possibly being TRBD1 (5 bases). The CDR3 is 13 amino acids. V lost 8 bases and J 6 bases, leaving 11 bases between the germline ends. Germline-derived CDR1 and CDR2 are MNHEY and SVGAGI. The CDR3 coding sequence is TGTGCCAGCCAGGGATCGGCTAATTCACCCCTCCACTTT. This gives the protein CASQGSANSPLHF.

V gene TRBV7-9 combines with J gene TRBJ2-1, with 7 bases aligning to TRBD2. CDR3 length equals 13 residues. V was pared by 5 bases and J by 9 bases, with 7 bases of the junction left unmatched. Germline CDR1 reads SEHNR; CDR2 reads FQNEAQ (reference sequence). CDR3 sequence reads: CASSHNSGREQFF. The CDR3 DNA reads as TGTGCCAGCAGCCACAATAGCGGGCGTGAGCAGTTCTTC.

The V gene is TRBV19, the J gene TRBJ2-2; the match to TRBD1 covers 9 bases. Germline V gene sequence: CDR1 LNHDA, CDR2 SQIVND (reference sequence). The CDR3 is 16 residues long. The V and J ends lost 6 bases and 4 bases, in that order; junction bases with no gene match: 9. The chain's CDR3 is CASREPGQGLTGELFF. The CDR3 DNA sequence: TGTGCCAGTAGAGAACCGGGACAGGGTCTCACCGGGGAGCTGTTTTTT.

This chain connects TRBV7-8 to TRBJ1-1; maybe TRBD1 (6 bases). The CDR3 spans 13 residues. The V end lost 3 bases, the J end lost 4 bases, and 9 bases lay between the germline ends. CDR1 SGHVS and CDR2 FQNEAQ come from the germline V gene. CDR3 in DNA: TGTGCCAGCAGCTTGCGAGGGGGCACTGAAGCTTTCTTT. This translates into CASSLRGGTEAFF.

The chain has TRBV12-3 or TRBV12-4 and TRBJ1-2; D remains ambiguous. This CDR3 has 13 amino acids. The V and J ends lost 4 bases and 4 bases respectively, with 10 bases between them. CDR3 sequence (DNA): TGTGCCAGCAGTTGGTGGCAGACCTATGGCTACACCTTC. Amino acids: CASSWWQTYGYTF.

On this clone itself: The junction shows a germline mismatch at one end, possibly a read error. The rearrangement uses TRBV10-2 and TRBJ2-1; 13 bases line up with TRBD2. The germline V gene encodes CDR1 WSHSY and CDR2 SAAADI. The CDR3 length is 14 residues. The CDR3 region has the DNA TGCGCCAGCAGTGAGTCGAGGACTAGCGGGGGCCTGGTCTTC. This translates into CASSESRTSGGLVF.

The chain links TRBV5-1 to TRBJ1-2, with TRBD1 identical over 11 bases. Germline CDR1 is SGHRS and CDR2 is YFSETQ. There are 14 residues in the CDR3. J lost 6 bases, V lost 2 bases, and 3 bases had no gene match. The chain's CDR3 is CASSFRTGGDGYTF. In DNA, the CDR3 is TGCGCCAGCAGCTTCCGGACAGGGGGCGATGGCTACACCTTC.

Concerning this clone itself: Additional DNA sequences in this sample encode the identical CDR3. The chain has TRBV18 and TRBJ2-7, with 9 bases aligning to TRBD1. The trim removed 6 bases at V and 0 bases at J, leaving 3 bases unmatched. There are 14 residues in the CDR3. CDR1 and CDR2 from the germline V gene are KGHSH and LQKENI. The CDR3 is CASSRDRDSYEQYF. The CDR3 coding sequence is TGTGCCAGCTCCCGGGACAGGGACTCCTACGAGCAGTACTTC.

This sequence joins TRBV19 and TRBJ1-2, with D unresolved. The V end was cut by 7 bases, the J end by 8 bases, with 20 bases between. This CDR3 region has 14 residues. CDR1 and CDR2 (germline): LNHDA, SQIVND (reference sequence). The CDR3 coding sequence is TGTGCCAGTAAGAGGCCTTCCGCTGGAGAAGGCTACACCTTC. This codes for CASKRPSAGEGYTF.

This chain uses TRBV5-1 with TRBJ1-5; maybe TRBD1 (5 bases). Deletions cut 4 bases from V and 2 bases from J, with 16 bases between. Germline V gene lookup returns CDR1 SGHRS and CDR2 YFSETQ. This CDR3 comprises 16 residues. In DNA, the CDR3 is TGCGCCAGCAGCCCGGGGCCAGGTGGGGGCAATCAGCCCCAGCATTTT. This codes for CASSPGPGGGNQPQHF.

This clone was counted only a few times. The V and J genes are TRBV18 and TRBJ2-3; 7 nucleotides line up with TRBD2. The CDR3 consists of 16 residues. The germline V gene encodes CDR1 KGHSH and CDR2 LQKENI. The ends lost 5 bases at V and 7 bases at J; junction bases unmatched: 15. The CDR3, as DNA: TGTGCCAGCTCAGTCTCGGGAGGACCTTCTTTAAATACGCAGTATTTT. Its protein is CASSVSGGPSLNTQYF.

J is TRBJ2-1 and V is TRBV2; perhaps TRBD2 as D (5 bases). Germline assignment: CDR1 SNHLY and CDR2 FYNNEI. V shed 2 bases and J shed 0 bases, with 14 bases lying between them. CDR3 size: 17 residues. This CDR3 is CASSERDPLSSYNEQFF. CDR3 DNA: TGTGCCAGCAGTGAACGGGATCCGTTGAGCTCCTACAATGAGCAGTTCTTC.

The V call is TRBV7-3, the J call TRBJ2-2; no clear D gene. This CDR3 is built from 14 residues. Trimming stripped 5 bases from V and 5 bases from J, with 12 bases between. The V gene's germline CDR1 is SGHTA and CDR2 FQGTGA. CDR3 DNA sequence: TGTGCCAGCAGCCACGGGTCCCCAACCGGGGAGCTGTTTTTT. Residues: CASSHGSPTGELFF.

The chain employs TRBV19 and TRBJ1-4; D call uncertain. Germline V gene data show CDR1 as LNHDA and CDR2 as SQIVND (reference sequence). The ends were cut back, 1 base at V and 2 bases at J, with 14 bases in the middle. This CDR3 is 17 amino acids long. DNA for the CDR3: TGTGCCAGTAGTATAGGACCGAAACTTGCGACTAATGAAAAACTGTTTTTT. Its protein is CASSIGPKLATNEKLFF.

The chain uses TRBV27 and TRBJ2-2; D call uncertain. Trimming took 8 bases from V and 6 from J, leaving 16 bases between them. Germline CDR1 MNHEY, CDR2 SMNVEV (reference sequence). This CDR3 has 14 residues. The CDR3 reads CASLRGSPPGELFF. The CDR3 DNA reads as TGTGCCAGCCTCCGTGGATCCCCGCCCGGGGAGCTGTTTTTT.

With respect to this clone: The identical CDR3 is also encoded by other nucleotide sequences in the sample. The V and J genes are TRBV28 and TRBJ2-7; TRBD1 matches at 7 bases. Germline V gene sequence: CDR1 MDHEN, CDR2 SYDVKM. This CDR3 is 14 amino acids long. V lost 3 bases and J lost 0; bases outside the gene matches: 2. DNA for the CDR3: TGTGCCAGCAGTTTTGGGACAGCCTCCTACGAGCAGTACTTC. This sequence encodes CASSFGTASYEQYF.

The chain recombines TRBV21-1 with TRBJ2-7; the listed D gene, TRBD2, was not tested against the DNA. TRBV21-1 corresponds to a pseudogene. This CDR3 has 16 amino acids. The CDR3 region has the DNA TGTGCCAGCAGCAGCACTAGACTAGCGGGAGTACACGAGCAGTACTTC. Amino acids: CASSSTRLAGVHEQYF.

The chain has TRBV14 and TRBJ2-7; 10 nucleotides match TRBD2. V shed 3 bases and J 5 bases; nucleotides not matched to a gene: 10. The CDR3 spans 16 residues. Germline lookup yields CDR1 SGHDN and CDR2 FVKESK. This CDR3 is CASSQRLLAGIDEQYF. In DNA, the CDR3 is TGTGCCAGCAGCCAGAGGTTACTAGCGGGAATTGACGAGCAGTACTTC.

This sequence joins TRBV6-5 and TRBJ1-1, with D hard to call. Trimming took 2 bases from V and 4 from J, leaving 11 bases between them. This CDR3 is 14 amino acids long. CDR1 and CDR2 from the germline V gene are MNHEY and SVGAGI. The CDR3 is CASSYAADLTEAFF. The CDR3 DNA follows: TGTGCCAGCAGTTACGCGGCGGATCTCACTGAAGCTTTCTTT.

This chain uses TRBV3-1 (or the pseudogene TRBV3-2) with TRBJ1-2, with TRBD1 identical over 7 bases. This CDR3 has 15 amino acids. V lost 6 bases and J lost 2; bases outside the gene matches: 9. The V gene's germline CDR1 is LGHDT and CDR2 YNNKEL (reference sequence). The CDR3: CASRSRGNLNYGYTF. In DNA, the CDR3 is TGTGCCAGCAGGAGCAGGGGGAACCTCAACTATGGCTACACCTTC.

The chain combines TRBV4-1 with TRBJ1-1; a possible D gene is TRBD1 (6 bases). V lost 1 base to trimming and J lost 6 bases, with 15 bases between them. The germline V gene has CDR1 MGHRA and CDR2 YSYEKL. The CDR3 is made up of 15 amino acids. The CDR3: CASSQGDRSAAEAFF. DNA of the CDR3: TGCGCCAGCAGCCAAGGTGACAGGTCAGCGGCTGAAGCTTTCTTT.

This chain connects TRBV29-1 to TRBJ1-3, with D perhaps matching TRBD1 (5 bases). V was pared by 7 bases and J by 0 bases, with 10 bases between. Germline CDR1 SQVTM, CDR2 ANQGSEA. The CDR3 extends over 13 amino acids. The CDR3 sequence: CSEGTDSGNTIYF. CDR3 nucleotides: TGCAGCGAAGGGACGGACTCTGGAAACACCATATATTTT.

The chain has TRBV30 and TRBJ1-1, with D maybe TRBD1 (5 bases). The CDR3 extends over 13 amino acids. Trimming removed 5 bases at V and 5 bases at J, with 15 bases between. Germline V gene lookup returns CDR1 GTSNPN and CDR2 SVGIG (reference sequence). CDR3 sequence reads: CAWGVSRGTEAFF. DNA for the CDR3: TGTGCCTGGGGGGTCTCCCGGGGGACTGAAGCTTTCTTT.

There are a few counts of this clone. V and J are TRBV5-6 and TRBJ1-2; TRBD1 matches 9 bases. Germline values: CDR1 SGHDT, CDR2 YYEEEE. The CDR3 runs to 15 residues. The V and J ends lost 3 bases and 7 bases, in that order; junction bases with no gene match: 10. The CDR3 sequence is CASSYGTGKSGGYTF. The CDR3 coding sequence is TGTGCCAGCAGCTATGGGACAGGGAAATCGGGTGGCTACACCTTC.

The rearrangement joins TRBV7-2 to TRBJ2-3, with TRBD1 identical over 7 bases. In germline, CDR1 is SGHTA, CDR2 FQGNSA. V shed 3 bases, J shed 1 base, and the junction held 7 bases outside the gene matches. The CDR3 consists of 16 residues. CDR3 region: CASSFWGQSGTDTQYF. CDR3 DNA: TGTGCCAGCAGCTTTTGGGGACAGTCTGGCACAGATACGCAGTATTTT.

This chain connects TRBV2 to TRBJ2-1; D remains ambiguous. The CDR3 totals 12 residues. Germline V gene data show CDR1 as SNHLY and CDR2 as FYNNEI. V was cut by 1 base and J by 9 bases, with 7 bases left in between. The CDR3 loop is CASSEGETEQFF. In nucleotides, the CDR3 is TGTGCCAGCAGTGAAGGAGAGACTGAGCAGTTCTTC.

This clone occurred once. The V and J genes are TRBV5-6 and TRBJ2-2, with D unclear. CDR1 is SGHDT and CDR2 is YYEEEE in the germline V gene. The CDR3 sequence is 14 residues long. Between the trimmed V and J ends, which lost 4 bases and 1 base, there was a span of 8 bases. CDR3 DNA sequence: TGTGCCAGCAGCGTGACTCGGAACACCGGGGAGCTGTTTTTT. Translated, it gives CASSVTRNTGELFF.